The sequence of this T cell receptor beta chain was determined in a study of T-cell memory formation after mild COVID-19. Study overall: Each donor largely had its own TCR clusters. Findings of the study overall: The authors did not confirm SARS-CoV-2 specificity of second-wave clones peaking day 37. Pre-infection memory already had some responding clones, implying cross-reactive memory joined.

Libraries for TCRalpha and TCRbeta carried sample barcodes and unique molecular identifiers via 5'RACE. TCRdb recomputed calls from the 5' RACE reads with MiXCR, one row per CDR3 protein. The profile shows about 440,000 distinct CDR3 sequences, around 20% of them singletons. Points on this clonotype: Its target is not known.

Sequenced material: PBMCs or a T cell subset sorted from them (not recorded which). This receptor was identified in an adult woman who had mild COVID-19 (a few samples of this study predate the infection). Cell type and time point are not known.

The chain's CDR3 is CASSQERGVGEKLFF. The CDR3 coding sequence is TGTGCCAGCAGCCAAGAAAGGGGGGTTGGTGAAAAACTGTTTTTT. V and J are TRBV14 and TRBJ1-4; D is possibly TRBD1 (6 bases). The ends were cut back, 0 bases at V and 7 bases at J, with 12 bases in the middle. The V gene's germline CDR1 is SGHDN and CDR2 FVKESK. The CDR3 totals 15 residues.